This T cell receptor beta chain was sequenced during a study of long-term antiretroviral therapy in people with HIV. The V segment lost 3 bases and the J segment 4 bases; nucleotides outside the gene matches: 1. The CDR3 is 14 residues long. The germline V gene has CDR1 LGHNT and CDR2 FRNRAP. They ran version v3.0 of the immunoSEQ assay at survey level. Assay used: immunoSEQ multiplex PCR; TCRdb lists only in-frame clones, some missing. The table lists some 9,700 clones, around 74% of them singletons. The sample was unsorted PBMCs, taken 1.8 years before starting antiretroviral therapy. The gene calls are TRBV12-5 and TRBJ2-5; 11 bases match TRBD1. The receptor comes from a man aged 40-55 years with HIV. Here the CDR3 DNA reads TGTGCTAGTGGTTTCGGGACAGGGGGAGAGACCCAGTACTTC. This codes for CASGFGTGGETQYF.